Shown below are 4 T cell receptor beta chains from a single sample sequenced in a study of T cell responses to AZD1222 COVID-19 vaccine. Libraries were prepared by immunoSEQ multiplex PCR; TCRdb keeps only in-frame clonotypes and omits some of them. The sample comprises about 140,000 clones, more than 70% of which are singletons, and about 3% rests with the top ten. This specimen was peripheral blood, taken 28 days after the second AZD1222 dose. The source is an adult who received the AZD1222 COVID-19 vaccine.

This clone has a single count. CDR3 sequence (DNA): TGTGCCTGGAGGGAACAGGGGGCCACTGAAGCTTTCTTT. Amino acids: CAWREQGATEAFF. This sequence joins TRBV30 and TRBJ1-1; TRBD1 matches 9 bases. Losses at the gene ends were 3 bases for V and 4 bases for J; bases not matched to a gene: 3. This CDR3 has 13 amino acids. Germline CDR1 GTSNPN, CDR2 SVGIG (reference sequence).

The chain links TRBV6-5 to TRBJ2-7; D assignment may be TRBD1 or TRBD2 (5 bases each). The V gene's germline CDR1 is MNHEY and CDR2 SVGAGI. V lost 0 bases and J 2 bases, leaving 11 bases between the germline ends. The CDR3 is 15 amino acids. CDR3 sequence reads: CASSYSRGSAYEQYF. CDR3 nucleotide sequence: TGTGCCAGCAGTTACTCGAGGGGATCCGCCTACGAGCAGTACTTC.

In this sample, this clone turned up once. The J gene is TRBJ2-1, the V gene TRBV7-2; the match to TRBD2 covers 9 bases. V lost 10 bases to trimming and J lost 9 bases; unmatched junction nucleotides: 13. Germline V gene sequence: CDR1 SGHTA, CDR2 FQGNSA. CDR3 size: 14 residues. CDR3 residues: CANGWGSGGSEQFF. DNA for the CDR3: TGTGCCAACGGGTGGGGTAGCGGGGGAAGTGAGCAGTTCTTC.

This chain joins TRBV19 and TRBJ1-1; D not certain. The CDR3 is 14 amino acids. Germline lookup yields CDR1 LNHDA and CDR2 SQIVND (reference sequence). V lost 8 bases and J 3 bases, leaving 16 bases between the germline ends. The CDR3 DNA reads as TGTGCCAGTTCGGTCTTGAGTAGGGACACTGAAGCTTTCTTT. Translated, it gives CASSVLSRDTEAFF.